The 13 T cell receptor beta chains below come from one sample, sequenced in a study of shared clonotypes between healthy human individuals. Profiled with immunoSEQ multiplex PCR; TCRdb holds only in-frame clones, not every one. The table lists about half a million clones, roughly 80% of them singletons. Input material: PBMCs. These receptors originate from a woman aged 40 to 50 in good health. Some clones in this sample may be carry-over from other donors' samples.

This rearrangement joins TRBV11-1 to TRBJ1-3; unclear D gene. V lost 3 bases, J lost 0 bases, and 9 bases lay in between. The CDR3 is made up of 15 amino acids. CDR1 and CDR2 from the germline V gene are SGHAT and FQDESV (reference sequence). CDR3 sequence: CASSFLLDSGNTIYF. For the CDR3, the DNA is TGTGCCAGCAGCTTTCTCCTCGACTCTGGAAACACCATATATTTT. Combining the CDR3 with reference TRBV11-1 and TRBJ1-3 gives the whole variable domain EAEVAQSPRYKITEKSQAVAFWCDPISGHATLYWYRQILGQGPELLVQFQDESVVDDSQLPKDRFSAERLKGVDSTLKIQPAELGDSAMYLCASSFLLDSGNTIYFGEGSWLTVV.

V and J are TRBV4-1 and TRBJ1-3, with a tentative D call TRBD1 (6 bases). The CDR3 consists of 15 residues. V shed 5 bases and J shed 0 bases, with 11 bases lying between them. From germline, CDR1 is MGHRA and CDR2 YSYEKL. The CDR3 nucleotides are TGCGCCAGCAGCGGACAGAAGGCCTCTGGAAACACCATATATTTT. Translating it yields CASSGQKASGNTIYF.

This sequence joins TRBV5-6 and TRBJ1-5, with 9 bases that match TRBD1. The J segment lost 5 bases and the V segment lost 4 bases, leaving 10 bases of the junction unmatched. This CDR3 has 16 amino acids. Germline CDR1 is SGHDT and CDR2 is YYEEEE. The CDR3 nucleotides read TGTGCCAGCAGCCTCCTCGGACAGGGGAGGGATCAGCCCCAGCATTTT. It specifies CASSLLGQGRDQPQHF.

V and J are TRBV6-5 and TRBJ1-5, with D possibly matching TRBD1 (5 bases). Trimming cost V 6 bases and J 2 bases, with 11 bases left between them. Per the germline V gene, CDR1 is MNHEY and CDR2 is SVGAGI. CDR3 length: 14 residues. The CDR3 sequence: CASSPGRGNQPQHF. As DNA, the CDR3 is TGTGCCAGCAGCCCGGGGCGCGGCAATCAGCCCCAGCATTTT.

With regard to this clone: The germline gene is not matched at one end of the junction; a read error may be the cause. The CDR3 bases are TGTGCCAGCAGTCCGACAGGGGGGCCCTACGAGCAGCACTTC. Amino acids: CASSPTGGPYEQHF. The chain carries TRBV6-1 and TRBJ2-7, with TRBD1 matching 9 bases. This CDR3 is 14 amino acids long. Germline lookup yields CDR1 MNHNS and CDR2 SASEGT.

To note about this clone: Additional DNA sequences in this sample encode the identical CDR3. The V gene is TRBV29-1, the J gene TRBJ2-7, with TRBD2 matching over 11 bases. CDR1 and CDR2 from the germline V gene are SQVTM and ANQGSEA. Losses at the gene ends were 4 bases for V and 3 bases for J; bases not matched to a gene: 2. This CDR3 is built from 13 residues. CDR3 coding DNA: TGCAGCGTTGGCACTAGCGGGAGCTACGAGCAGTACTTC. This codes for CSVGTSGSYEQYF.

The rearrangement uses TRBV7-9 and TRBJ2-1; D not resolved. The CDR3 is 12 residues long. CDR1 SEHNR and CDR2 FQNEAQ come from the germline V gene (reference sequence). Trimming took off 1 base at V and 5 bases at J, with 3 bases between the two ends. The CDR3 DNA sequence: TGTGCCAGCAGCTTAGGAGACAATGAGCAGTTCTTC. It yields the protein CASSLGDNEQFF. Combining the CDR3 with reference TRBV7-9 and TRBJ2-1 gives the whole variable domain DTGVSQNPRHKITKRGQNVTFRCDPISEHNRLYWYRQTLGQGPEFLTYFQNEAQLEKSRLLSDRFSAERPKGSFSTLEIQRTEQGDSAMYLCASSLGDNEQFFGPGTRLTVL.

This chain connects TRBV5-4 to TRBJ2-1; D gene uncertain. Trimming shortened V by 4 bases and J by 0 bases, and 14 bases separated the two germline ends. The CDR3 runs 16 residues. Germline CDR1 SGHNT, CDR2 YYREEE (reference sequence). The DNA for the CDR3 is TGTGCCAGCAGCCCTGGGATATTAAGCTCCTACAATGAGCAGTTCTTC. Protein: CASSPGILSSYNEQFF.

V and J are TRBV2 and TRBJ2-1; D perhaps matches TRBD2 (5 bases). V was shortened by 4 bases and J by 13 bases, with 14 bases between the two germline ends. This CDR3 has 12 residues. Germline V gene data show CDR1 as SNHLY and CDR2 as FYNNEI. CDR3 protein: CASSVILVDQFF. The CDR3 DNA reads TGTGCCAGCAGTGTAATACTAGTGGATCAGTTCTTC.

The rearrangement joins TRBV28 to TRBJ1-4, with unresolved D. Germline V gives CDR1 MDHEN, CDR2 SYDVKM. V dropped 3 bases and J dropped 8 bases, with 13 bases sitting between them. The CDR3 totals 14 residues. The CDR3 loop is CASSLGGQWEKLFF. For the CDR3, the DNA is TGTGCCAGCAGTTTGGGCGGGCAATGGGAAAAACTGTTTTTT.

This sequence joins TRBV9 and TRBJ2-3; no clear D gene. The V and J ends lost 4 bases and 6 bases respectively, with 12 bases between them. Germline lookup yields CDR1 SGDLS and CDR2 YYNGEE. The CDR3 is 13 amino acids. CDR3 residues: CASSSSPGDTQYF. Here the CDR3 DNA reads TGTGCCAGCAGCTCATCTCCTGGGGATACGCAGTATTTT.

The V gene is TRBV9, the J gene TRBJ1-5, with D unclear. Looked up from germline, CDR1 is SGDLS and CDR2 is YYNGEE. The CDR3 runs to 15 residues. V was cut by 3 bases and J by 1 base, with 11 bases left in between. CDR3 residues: CASSDTAYSNQPQHF. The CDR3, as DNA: TGTGCCAGCAGCGATACTGCTTACAGCAATCAGCCCCAGCATTTT.

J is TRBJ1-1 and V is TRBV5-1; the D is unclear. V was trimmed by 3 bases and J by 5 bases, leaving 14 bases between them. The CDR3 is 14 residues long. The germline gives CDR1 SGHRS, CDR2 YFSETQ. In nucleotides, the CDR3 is TGCGCCAGCAGCTCCCTCGTGTTTCGGACTGAAGCTTTCTTT. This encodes CASSSLVFRTEAFF.